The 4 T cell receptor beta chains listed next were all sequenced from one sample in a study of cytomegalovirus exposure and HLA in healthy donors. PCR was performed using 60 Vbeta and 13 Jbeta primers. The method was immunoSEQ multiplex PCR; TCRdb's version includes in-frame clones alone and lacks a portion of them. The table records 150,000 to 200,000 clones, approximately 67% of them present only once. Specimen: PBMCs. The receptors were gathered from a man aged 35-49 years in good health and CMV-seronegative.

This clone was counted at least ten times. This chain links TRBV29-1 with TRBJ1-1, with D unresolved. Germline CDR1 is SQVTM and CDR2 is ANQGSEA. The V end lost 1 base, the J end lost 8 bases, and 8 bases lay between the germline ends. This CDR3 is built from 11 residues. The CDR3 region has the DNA TGCAGCGTTGAAGCTAACCGGGAAGCTTTCTTT. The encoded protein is CSVEANREAFF.

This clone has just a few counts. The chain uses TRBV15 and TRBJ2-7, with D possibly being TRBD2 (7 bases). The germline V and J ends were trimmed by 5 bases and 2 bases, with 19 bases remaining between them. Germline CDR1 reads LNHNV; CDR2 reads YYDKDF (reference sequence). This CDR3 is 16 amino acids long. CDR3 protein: CATSGGLGTKTYEQYF. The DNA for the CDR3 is TGTGCCACCAGCGGGGGCCTCGGGACTAAGACCTACGAGCAGTACTTC. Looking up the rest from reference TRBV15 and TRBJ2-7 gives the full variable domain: DAMVIQNPRYQVTQFGKPVTLSCSQTLNHNVMYWYQQKSSQAPKLLFHYYDKDFNNEADTPDNFQSRRPNTSFCFLDIRSPGLGDTAMYLCATSGGLGTKTYEQYFGPGTRLTVT.

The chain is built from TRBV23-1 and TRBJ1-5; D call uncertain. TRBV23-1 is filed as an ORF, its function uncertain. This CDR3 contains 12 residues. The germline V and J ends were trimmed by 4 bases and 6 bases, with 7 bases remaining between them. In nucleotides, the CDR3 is TGCGCCAGCAGTCGGGCGATTCAGCCCCAGCATTTT. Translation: CASSRAIQPQHF.

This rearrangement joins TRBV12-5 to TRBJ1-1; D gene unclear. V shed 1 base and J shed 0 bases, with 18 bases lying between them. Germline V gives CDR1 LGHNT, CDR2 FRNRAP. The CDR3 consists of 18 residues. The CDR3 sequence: CASGLDLGGQAMNTEAFF. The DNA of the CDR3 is TGTGCTAGTGGTTTGGACTTAGGAGGGCAGGCTATGAACACTGAAGCTTTCTTT. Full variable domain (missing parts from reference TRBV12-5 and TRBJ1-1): DARVTQTPRHKVTEMGQEVTMRCQPILGHNTVFWYRQTMMQGLELLAYFRNRAPLDDSGMPKDRFSAEMPDATLATLKIQPSEPRDSAVYFCASGLDLGGQAMNTEAFFGQGTRLTVV.